This TCR beta chain was profiled in a study of T cell clonality in common variable immunodeficiency. Regarding the study as a whole: Compared with healthy controls, CVID subjects showed increased TCRbeta clonality, mostly in about a third. In common variable immunodeficiency, TCR beta chains reportedly carried fewer deletions and N-nucleotide insertions.

The CDR3 loop spans 13 amino acids. In germline, CDR1 is DFQATT, CDR2 SNEGSKA (reference sequence). Trimming cost V 6 bases and J 4 bases; bases outside gene matches: 8. Repertoires were generated with immunoSEQ multiplex PCR, while TCRdb's copy carries only in-frame clones and drops some. The sample was found to contain fewer than 50,000 clones, and every one recurs. This clone was counted a few times. The antigen is unknown. The read finishes 3 residues shy of the CDR3 end, and the germline J gene is used to complete it. This CDR3 is also generated by other DNA sequences in the sample. The J gene is TRBJ1-1, the V gene TRBV20-1; 7 bases match TRBD1. The specimen was peripheral blood mononuclear cells. The sequence was obtained from a person between 18 and 75 years old in good health. The CDR3 bases that were read are TGCAGTGCGCTGGGACAGAGGGGCACTGAA. Its translation: CSALGQRGTE. The whole CDR3 protein is CSALGQRGTEAFF.